The present T cell receptor (beta chain) was sequenced within a study of T-cell reconstitution after alpha-beta-depleted transplantation in children. It was with unique molecular identifiers that the TCRbeta library was prepared. One entry per CDR3 protein, called by TCRdb with MiXCR from the PCR reads. The data contain around 200,000 distinct CDR3 sequences, about 15% of them singletons. This clonotype was obtained from a male patient aged 2 to 9 who had a stem cell transplant for acute lymphoblastic leukemia, so the T cells may come from the graft donor. Here the sequenced sample was PBMCs, mostly from graft donor cells, taken 360 days after TCRalphabeta/CD19-depleted stem cell transplant.

CDR3 nucleotides: TGTGCCTGGAGACCCCTTCCCCTCGATGAAAAACTGTTTTTT. Its translation is CAWRPLPLDEKLFF. This chain uses TRBV30 with TRBJ1-4; D gene ambiguous. The CDR3 totals 14 residues. In germline, CDR1 is GTSNPN, CDR2 SVGIG (reference sequence). Trimming stripped 3 bases from V and 6 bases from J, with 14 bases between.